The source of this T cell receptor (beta chain) is a study of patients and donors after allogeneic stem cell transplantation. This clonotype turned up a few times. The CDR3 contains 14 residues. Germline assignment: CDR1 SGHRS and CDR2 YFSETQ. The V gene end was trimmed by 4 bases and the J gene end by 2 bases; junction bases not matched to a gene: 3. A single record per CDR3 protein comes from TCRdb applying MiXCR to the RT-PCR reads. The profile covers approximately 210,000 distinct CDR3 sequences, with around two fifths appearing a single time and approximately 30% taken by the ten largest. The source is a human donor who was either an allogeneic HSCT recipient or a stem cell or donor lymphocyte infusion donor (not recorded which). It is not recorded whose cells these are; they may come from a transplant donor. The material sequenced was blood, either unsorted or a sorted T cell fraction (not recorded which). The rearrangement joins TRBV5-1 to TRBJ2-1, with 7 bases aligning to TRBD2. CDR3 nucleotide sequence: TGCGCCAGCAGCATAGCGGGCACCTACAATGAGCAGTTCTTC. Translated: CASSIAGTYNEQFF.